This is a list of T cell receptor beta chains from one sample in a study of response to subunit inactivated influenza vaccine. TCRdb analysed the RT-PCR reads with MiXCR anew, one entry per CDR3 protein. The data contain more than 450,000 distinct CDR3 sequences, 10% to 15% of them singletons. Here the sequenced sample was PBMCs from blood, taken on the day of vaccination. These receptors were obtained from a man in his fifties who received an inactivated influenza vaccine. Each CDR3 is given with its conserved first and last residue. The D gene is left open where the match is weak. Clone size is stated in some rows and not others, as once, few, many or a class when expanded.

v_gene: TRBV19
d_gene: TRBD1
j_gene: TRBJ2-7
abundance: -
CDR3nt: TGTGCCAGTAGTGCGGGACAGGCTACCTACGAGCAGTACTTC
CDR3aa: CASSAGQATYEQYF

v_gene: TRBV9
d_gene: -
j_gene: TRBJ2-2
abundance: few
CDR3nt: TGTGCCAGCAGCGTATTTACCGGGGAGCTGTTTTTT
CDR3aa: CASSVFTGELFF

v_gene: TRBV12-3/TRBV12-4
d_gene: TRBD2
j_gene: TRBJ2-5
abundance: many
CDR3nt: TGTGCCAGCAGTCGGAAGACTAGCGGGAAGGATCGGGAGACCCAGTACTTC
CDR3aa: CASSRKTSGKDRETQYF

v_gene: TRBV27
d_gene: -
j_gene: TRBJ2-7
abundance: -
CDR3nt: TGTGCCAGCTCCAGCGTCATCGGAGGCGCGGCCGCCTACGAGCAGTACTTC
CDR3aa: CASSSVIGGAAAYEQYF

v_gene: TRBV15
d_gene: -
j_gene: TRBJ2-1
abundance: many
CDR3nt: TGTGCCACCAGCAGAGATTTGGGGGTGGAGCAGTTCTTC
CDR3aa: CATSRDLGVEQFF

v_gene: TRBV5-1
d_gene: TRBD2
j_gene: TRBJ2-1
abundance: -
CDR3nt: TGCGCCAGCAGCCCCTACTCCGGGACTAGCGGTTACAATGAGCAGTTCTTC
CDR3aa: CASSPYSGTSGYNEQFF

v_gene: TRBV10-3
d_gene: TRBD1
j_gene: TRBJ2-5
abundance: -
CDR3nt: TGTGCCATCAGTGAGTCCCGGGACAGGGGGCAGCGGACCCAGTACTTC
CDR3aa: CAISESRDRGQRTQYF

v_gene: TRBV7-9
d_gene: -
j_gene: TRBJ2-5
abundance: few
CDR3nt: TGTGCCAGCAGCTTAGGACTAGTTTGGGAGACCCAGTACTTC
CDR3aa: CASSLGLVWETQYF

v_gene: TRBV7-9
d_gene: -
j_gene: TRBJ2-7
abundance: few
CDR3nt: TGTGCCAGCAGCTTCCCGACAGGCCGTTACGAGCAGTACTTC
CDR3aa: CASSFPTGRYEQYF

v_gene: TRBV5-4
d_gene: TRBD2
j_gene: TRBJ2-5
abundance: few
CDR3nt: TGTGCCAGCAGCTTGGCTAGCGGGTCGCAAGAGACCCAGTACTTC
CDR3aa: CASSLASGSQETQYF

v_gene: TRBV20-1
d_gene: -
j_gene: TRBJ2-7
abundance: many
CDR3nt: TGCAGTGCTAGTATTACCGCTGCCGAGCAGTACTTC
CDR3aa: CSASITAAEQYF

v_gene: TRBV30
d_gene: -
j_gene: TRBJ1-1
abundance: -
CDR3nt: TGTGCCTGGAGTGTACGAGGCAGTATGAACACTGAAGCTTTCTTT
CDR3aa: CAWSVRGSMNTEAFF

v_gene: TRBV12-3/TRBV12-4
d_gene: TRBD2
j_gene: TRBJ2-3
abundance: -
CDR3nt: TGTACCTGCAGTTTAAGGACTAGCGGGGGGCCTCGCACAGATACGCAGTATTTT
CDR3aa: CTCSLRTSGGPRTDTQYF

v_gene: TRBV25-1
d_gene: -
j_gene: TRBJ2-5
abundance: -
CDR3nt: TGTGCCAGCAGTGAGTGGACTGGGGGAGAGGAGACCCAGTACTTC
CDR3aa: CASSEWTGGEETQYF

v_gene: TRBV4-3
d_gene: -
j_gene: TRBJ2-3
abundance: many
CDR3nt: TGCGCCAGCAGCCAATATACCCTTAGACAGGAAGGCAACACAGATACGCAGTATTTT
CDR3aa: CASSQYTLRQEGNTDTQYF

v_gene: TRBV12-3/TRBV12-4
d_gene: -
j_gene: TRBJ2-3
abundance: many
CDR3nt: TGTGCCAGCAGTTTACGGGGGGCCCAGGATACGCAGTATTTT
CDR3aa: CASSLRGAQDTQYF

v_gene: TRBV7-2
d_gene: TRBD2
j_gene: TRBJ2-7
abundance: few
CDR3nt: TGTGCCAGCAGCATGAACCCGGGACTAGCGGGGGAGGAGCAGTACTTC
CDR3aa: CASSMNPGLAGEEQYF

v_gene: TRBV27
d_gene: TRBD1
j_gene: TRBJ2-3
abundance: -
CDR3nt: TGTGCCAGCATCCAAGGGACAGGAGGAGTGGATACGCAGTATTTT
CDR3aa: CASIQGTGGVDTQYF

v_gene: TRBV3-1
d_gene: TRBD1
j_gene: TRBJ2-2
abundance: -
CDR3nt: TGTGCCAGTGTCGGGACAGATGCCGGGGAGCTGTTTTTT
CDR3aa: CASVGTDAGELFF

v_gene: TRBV20-1
d_gene: -
j_gene: TRBJ2-1
abundance: -
CDR3nt: TGCAGTGTTCGGGACTGGGAGTCGGTCTTC
CDR3aa: CSVRDWESVF

v_gene: TRBV5-1
d_gene: -
j_gene: TRBJ1-4
abundance: few
CDR3nt: TGCGCCAGCAGCTTCGGTCAGGGAAGAGGTGAAAAACTGTTTTTT
CDR3aa: CASSFGQGRGEKLFF

v_gene: TRBV4-1
d_gene: -
j_gene: TRBJ1-2
abundance: -
CDR3nt: TGCGCCAGCAGCCAAGATTCAGGAGGCGGCTACACCTTC
CDR3aa: CASSQDSGGGYTF

v_gene: TRBV29-1
d_gene: -
j_gene: TRBJ2-1
abundance: few
CDR3nt: TGCAGCGTCAGGGGGGGACACAATGAGCAGTTCTTC
CDR3aa: CSVRGGHNEQFF

v_gene: TRBV12-3/TRBV12-4
d_gene: -
j_gene: TRBJ2-7
abundance: many
CDR3nt: TGTGCCAGCAGTTTAGGGACCTTAAACTACGAGCAGTACTTC
CDR3aa: CASSLGTLNYEQYF

v_gene: TRBV29-1
d_gene: TRBD1
j_gene: TRBJ2-6
abundance: many
CDR3nt: TGCAGCGTTCTCAGGGGGCAGGGGGCCAACGTCCTGACTTTC
CDR3aa: CSVLRGQGANVLTF

v_gene: TRBV28
d_gene: -
j_gene: TRBJ1-1
abundance: many
CDR3nt: TGTGCCAGCAGTTTCCTCCCGGGTTTAGGGTCAACTGAAGCTTTCTTT
CDR3aa: CASSFLPGLGSTEAFF

v_gene: TRBV5-1
d_gene: TRBD1
j_gene: TRBJ2-1
abundance: few
CDR3nt: TGCGCCAGCAGCTTACAGGGGCCCACACCCTACAATGAGCAGTTCTTC
CDR3aa: CASSLQGPTPYNEQFF

v_gene: TRBV21-1
d_gene: -
j_gene: TRBJ1-5
abundance: -
CDR3nt: TGTGCCAGCAGCAATTTTGTTTCCAGGGCCCAGGGGAGCAATCAGCCCCAGCATTTT
CDR3aa: CASSNFVSRAQGSNQPQHF

v_gene: TRBV28
d_gene: TRBD2
j_gene: TRBJ2-1
abundance: -
CDR3nt: TGTGCCAGCAGACGGACTAGCGGGGGCTCCTACAATGAGCAGTTCTTC
CDR3aa: CASRRTSGGSYNEQFF

v_gene: TRBV20-1
d_gene: TRBD1
j_gene: TRBJ2-3
abundance: few
CDR3nt: TGCAGTGCTGACAGGGGGGATACGCAGTATTTT
CDR3aa: CSADRGDTQYF

v_gene: TRBV10-3
d_gene: -
j_gene: TRBJ2-3
abundance: many
CDR3nt: TGTGCCATCAAGACTAGCACAGATACGCAGTATTTT
CDR3aa: CAIKTSTDTQYF

v_gene: TRBV28
d_gene: TRBD2
j_gene: TRBJ2-2
abundance: -
CDR3nt: TGTGCCAGCAGTTTTTTATTAGCGGGGGGGCCCGGGGAGCTGTTTTTT
CDR3aa: CASSFLLAGGPGELFF

v_gene: TRBV20-1
d_gene: TRBD1
j_gene: TRBJ2-7
abundance: -
CDR3nt: TGCAGTGCATCGACAGGGAACTACGAGCAGTACTTC
CDR3aa: CSASTGNYEQYF

v_gene: TRBV12-3/TRBV12-4
d_gene: TRBD2
j_gene: TRBJ2-3
abundance: -
CDR3nt: TGTGCCAGCATGGGACTAGCGGGAGATACGCAGTATTTT
CDR3aa: CASMGLAGDTQYF

v_gene: TRBV7-6
d_gene: -
j_gene: TRBJ2-5
abundance: once
CDR3nt: TGTGCCAGCAGCCTAGGGGTGGCTAGTACTAGACAAGAGACCCAGTACTTC
CDR3aa: CASSLGVASTRQETQYF

v_gene: TRBV20-1
d_gene: -
j_gene: TRBJ2-3
abundance: -
CDR3nt: TGCAGTGCTAGAGATCGGGATGTTGGCACAGATACGCAGTATTTT
CDR3aa: CSARDRDVGTDTQYF

v_gene: TRBV9
d_gene: TRBD2
j_gene: TRBJ2-5
abundance: -
CDR3nt: TGTGCCAGCAGCGTAGTGGGGACTAGTCGACAGACCCAGTACTTC
CDR3aa: CASSVVGTSRQTQYF

v_gene: TRBV25-1
d_gene: -
j_gene: TRBJ1-2
abundance: -
CDR3nt: TGTGCCAGCACTGGGGGGGAAGAGGAGTCTGGCTACACCTTC
CDR3aa: CASTGGEEESGYTF

v_gene: TRBV4-1
d_gene: -
j_gene: TRBJ1-1
abundance: few
CDR3nt: TGCGCCAGCAGCCAAGGGGGCGGCAAGAACACTGAAGCTTTCTTT
CDR3aa: CASSQGGGKNTEAFF

v_gene: TRBV20-1
d_gene: TRBD1
j_gene: TRBJ1-6
abundance: many
CDR3nt: TGCAGTGCTAGGGACAGGGGATCCTATAATTCACCCCTCCACTTT
CDR3aa: CSARDRGSYNSPLHF

v_gene: TRBV7-6
d_gene: -
j_gene: TRBJ2-3
abundance: few
CDR3nt: TGTGCCAGCAGCTTAGCGGAGAGTAGCACAGATACGCAGTATTTT
CDR3aa: CASSLAESSTDTQYF

v_gene: TRBV7-2
d_gene: TRBD2
j_gene: TRBJ2-5
abundance: -
CDR3nt: TGTGCCAGCAGCTCTGCGGGACTATGGGAAGAGACCCAGTACTTC
CDR3aa: CASSSAGLWEETQYF

v_gene: TRBV25-1
d_gene: -
j_gene: TRBJ1-1
abundance: -
CDR3nt: TGTGCCAGCAGAGATGGTGGGAACACTGAAGCTTTCTTT
CDR3aa: CASRDGGNTEAFF

v_gene: TRBV10-3
d_gene: -
j_gene: TRBJ2-6
abundance: -
CDR3nt: TGTGCCATCAGTGAACCCACAGGGACTGGGGCCAACGTCCTGACTTTC
CDR3aa: CAISEPTGTGANVLTF

v_gene: TRBV6-2/TRBV6-3
d_gene: TRBD1
j_gene: TRBJ2-2
abundance: few
CDR3nt: TGTGCCAGCAGGCGTCAACAGGGGGCGCGCTCCGGGGAGCTGTTTTTT
CDR3aa: CASRRQQGARSGELFF

v_gene: TRBV12-3/TRBV12-4
d_gene: -
j_gene: TRBJ2-7
abundance: -
CDR3nt: TGTGCCAGCAGCCCCAGGGCATTGATGGGGGAGCAGTACTTC
CDR3aa: CASSPRALMGEQYF

v_gene: TRBV28
d_gene: -
j_gene: TRBJ2-5
abundance: -
CDR3nt: TGTGCCAGCAGGTCGGGGTCCAACCAAGAGACCCAGTACTTC
CDR3aa: CASRSGSNQETQYF